This T cell receptor beta chain was captured in a study of graft-versus-host responses after intestinal transplantation. Study in general: All of the recipients had induction that used anti-thymocyte globulin, then tacrolimus and steroids for around three years. Findings of the study overall: Among circulating GvH clones, peak levels were associated with early post-transplant declines in HvG clones. Detected in recipient marrow were GvH clones, some of which were first observed in ileum or blood.

As for this clone: Its antigen is unidentified.

TCRdb keeps only in-frame clones here, not all; method: immunoSEQ multiplex PCR. The sample has about 97,000 clones, 91% seen once. The sequencing here drew on unstimulated CD4+ T cells sorted from spleen or lymph node cells, taken before transplant. The source is a human donor who was the organ donor for an intestinal transplant.

Here the CDR3 reads CASSKPGGLSNQPQHF. The CDR3 DNA reads as TGTGCCAGCAGTAAACCAGGAGGCCTTAGCAATCAGCCCCAGCATTTT. This chain links TRBV7-2 with TRBJ1-5; D is uncertain. Per germline, CDR1 SGHTA and CDR2 FQGNSA. V was clipped by 6 bases and J by 0 bases, with 15 bases between them. CDR3 length: 16 amino acids.